The entry below gives a single T cell receptor (beta chain) sequence along with its context. This receptor's antigen is unknown. Per-base quality was not reported, and no clone a single base away is much larger than it. The sample belongs to a study of blood T cell repertoires in COVID-19 (dated by TCRdb to about 2020). Regarding the complete study: Collaborator samples came from the United States, Italy and Spain and covered acute and convalescent phases of COVID-19. The material from the prospective study consisted of cDNA or gDNA derived from T cells, B-cell-depleted T cells, or PBMCs. Subjects who had been exposed to COVID-19, were actively infected with it, or had recovered from it provided the deeply sampled blood TCRbeta repertoires that made up the dataset. The repertoires were released in a freely available public database intended as a resource for research on the immune response to SARS-CoV-2. The samples were drawn from two sources: the first 160 participants of the ongoing ImmuneRACE study, and 1,200 or so subjects contributed by 6 global collaborators. Sample metadata almost always included a de-identified subject ID, COVID-19 status, age in years and sex. HLA class I and class II types, where available, came from metadata supplied by the sample provider rather than from assay-based typing.

General findings and caveats noted by the study authors: The quantity of clinical and demographic metadata differed by source and by participant and was supplied without curation.

Collaborating institutions collected whole blood in K2EDTA tubes following their own protocols. For TCRbeta analysis, collaborators shipped samples as frozen whole blood, isolated PBMCs, or DNA extracted from either of those sample types. Sequences MNHNS (CDR1) and SASEGT (CDR2) are obtained from the germline V gene. The cysteine opens and the phenylalanine closes a CDR3 of 18 amino acids. Of the read, only the CDR3 DNA is kept; its 54 bases are in frame from base 1. Trimming costs V 1 base and J 1 base, and their ends lie 14 bases apart. TCRbeta CDR3 regions were amplified from genomic DNA by means of the immunoSEQ Assay, a bias-controlled multiplex PCR. For the original study's pipeline: The number of nucleated cells in each sample was estimated by amplification of reference gene primers within the assay. To quantify the absolute abundance of each unique TCRbeta CDR3 rearrangement, sequence reads were collapsed and filtered. Productive Simpson clonality was computed per sample as the square root of Simpson's diversity index over productive rearrangements. The table was pulled from immuneACCESS by TCRdb, which kept in-frame rearrangements only. Such tables lose some clones; where checked, under half of the loss comes from unresolved V genes, and the rest has no known cause. The DNA was the basis for D and trimming; V, J and clone size are from that table. The sample data list about 200,000 clones, and roughly 82% of these were observed just once. The ten largest make up 13% of the sample.

This receptor was identified in a human donor in a cohort sampled during active COVID-19. Here the chain combines TRBV6-1 and TRBJ1-6; 6 matching bases give a weak D call of TRBD1. The sample consisted of peripheral blood. The CDR3 amino acid sequence is: CASSEELQGFSYNSPLHF. The DNA reads as follows: TGTGCCAGCAGTGAAGAGTTACAGGGATTTTCCTATAATTCACCCCTCCACTTT.